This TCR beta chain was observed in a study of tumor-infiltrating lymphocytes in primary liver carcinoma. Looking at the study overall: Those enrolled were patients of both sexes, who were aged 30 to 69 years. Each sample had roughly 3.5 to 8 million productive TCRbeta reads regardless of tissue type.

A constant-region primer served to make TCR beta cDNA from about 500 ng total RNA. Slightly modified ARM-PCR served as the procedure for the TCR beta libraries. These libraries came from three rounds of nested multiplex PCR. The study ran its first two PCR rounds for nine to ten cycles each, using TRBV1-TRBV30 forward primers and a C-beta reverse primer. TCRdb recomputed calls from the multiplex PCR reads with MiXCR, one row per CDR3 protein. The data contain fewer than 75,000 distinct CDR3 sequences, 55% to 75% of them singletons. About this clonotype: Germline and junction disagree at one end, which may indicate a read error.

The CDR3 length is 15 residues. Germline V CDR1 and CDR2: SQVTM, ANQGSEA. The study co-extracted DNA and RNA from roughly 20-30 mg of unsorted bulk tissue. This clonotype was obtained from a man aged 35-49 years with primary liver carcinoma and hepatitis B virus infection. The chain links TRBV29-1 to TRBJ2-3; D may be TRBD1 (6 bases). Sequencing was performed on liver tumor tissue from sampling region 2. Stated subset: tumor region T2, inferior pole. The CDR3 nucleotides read TGTAGCGTTGAATTTGTGACAGGACTTATGGATACGCAGTATTTT. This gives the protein CSVEFVTGLMDTQYF.